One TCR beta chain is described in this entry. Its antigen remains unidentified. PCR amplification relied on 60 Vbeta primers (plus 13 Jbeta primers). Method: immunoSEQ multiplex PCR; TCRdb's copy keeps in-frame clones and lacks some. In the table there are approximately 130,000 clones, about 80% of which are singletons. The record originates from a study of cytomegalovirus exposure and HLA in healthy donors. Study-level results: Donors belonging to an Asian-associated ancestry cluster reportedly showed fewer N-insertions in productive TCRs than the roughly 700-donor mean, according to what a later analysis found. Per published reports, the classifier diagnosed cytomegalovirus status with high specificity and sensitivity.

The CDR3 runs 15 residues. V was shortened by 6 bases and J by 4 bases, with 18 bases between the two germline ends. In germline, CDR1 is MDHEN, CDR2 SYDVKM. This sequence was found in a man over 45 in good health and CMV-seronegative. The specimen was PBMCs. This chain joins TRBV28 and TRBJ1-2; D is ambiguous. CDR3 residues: CASSPGRSRGYGYTF. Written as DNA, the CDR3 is TGTGCCAGCAGCCCCGGACGGAGCCGGGGCTATGGCTACACCTTC.